This T cell receptor beta chain comes out of a study of CD8 T cells in ankylosing spondylitis. Study-wide points: CD8+ disease-linked clones were present at relatively low frequencies in blood. Matched ankylosing spondylitis synovial fluid reportedly showed significant enrichment of disease-linked clones. Reactive arthritis synovial fluid and blood previously showed some of these motif variants.

Libraries for TCR beta were made by quantitative 5'-RACE with molecular barcodes. TCRdb passed the 5' RACE reads through MiXCR, listing each CDR3 protein once. The data hold roughly 100,000 distinct CDR3 sequences, with over 6.5% observed a single time. At least ten counts were recorded for this clonotype. Antigen specificity is unknown. What was sequenced was blood, either unsorted or a sorted T cell fraction (not recorded which). The TCR sequence derives from a male donor with ankylosing spondylitis or in good health (not recorded which).

The CDR3 nucleotides are TGTGCCAGCAGCAGGTGGCTCGGCTCTGGAAACACCATATATTTT. This translates into CASSRWLGSGNTIYF. The V gene is TRBV12-3 or TRBV12-4, the J gene TRBJ1-3, with D unresolved. This CDR3 contains 15 residues. V was trimmed by 6 bases and J by 0 bases, leaving 12 bases between them.